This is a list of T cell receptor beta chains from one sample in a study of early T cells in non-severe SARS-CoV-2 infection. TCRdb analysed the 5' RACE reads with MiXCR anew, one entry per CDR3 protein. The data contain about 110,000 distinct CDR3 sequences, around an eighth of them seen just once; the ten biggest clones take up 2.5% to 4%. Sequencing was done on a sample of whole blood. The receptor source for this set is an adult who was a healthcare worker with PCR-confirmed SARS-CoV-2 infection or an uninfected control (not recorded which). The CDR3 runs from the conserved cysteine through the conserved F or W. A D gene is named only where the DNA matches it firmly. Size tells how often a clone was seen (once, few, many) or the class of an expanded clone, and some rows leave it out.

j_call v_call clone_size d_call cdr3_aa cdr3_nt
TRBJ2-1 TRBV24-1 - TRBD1 CATSARGQLRHEQFF TGTGCCACCAGTGCCCGGGGACAGCTACGTCATGAGCAGTTCTTC
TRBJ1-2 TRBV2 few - CASSVRAPTNYGYTF TGTGCCAGCAGTGTTCGGGCACCTACTAACTATGGCTACACCTTC
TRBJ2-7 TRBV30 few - CAWSEPTEQYF TGTGCCTGGAGTGAGCCAACCGAGCAGTACTTC
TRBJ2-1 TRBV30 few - CAWSPVLAGEQFF TGTGCCTGGAGCCCCGTACTAGCTGGGGAGCAGTTCTTC
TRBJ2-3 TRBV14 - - CASSQVSGSYTDTQYF TGTGCCAGCAGCCAAGTTAGCGGAAGCTACACAGATACGCAGTATTTT
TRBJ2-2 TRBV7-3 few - CASSFRNTGELFF TGTGCCAGCAGCTTTCGGAACACCGGGGAGCTGTTTTTT
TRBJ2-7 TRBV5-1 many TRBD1 CASSLGTGAPGEQYF TGCGCCAGCAGCCTAGGGACAGGGGCCCCCGGCGAGCAGTACTTC
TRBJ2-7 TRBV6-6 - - CASSVLGHKGEQYF TGTGCCAGCAGTGTGTTGGGCCATAAAGGGGAGCAGTACTTC
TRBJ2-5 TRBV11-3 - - CASSPSPSETQYF TGTGCCAGCAGCCCAAGCCCCTCCGAGACCCAGTACTTC
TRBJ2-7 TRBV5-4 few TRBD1 CASSFGTEVYEQYF TGTGCCAGCAGCTTCGGGACAGAGGTTTACGAGCAGTACTTC
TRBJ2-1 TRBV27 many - CASSFRMSSYNEQFF TGTGCCAGCAGTTTTCGTATGAGCTCCTACAATGAGCAGTTCTTC
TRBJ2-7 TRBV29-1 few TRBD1 CSVWGQGGLGEQYF TGCAGCGTCTGGGGACAGGGTGGATTGGGCGAGCAGTACTTC
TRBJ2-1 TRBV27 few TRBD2 CASSPPGLAGGYNEQFF TGTGCCAGCAGTCCTCCGGGACTAGCGGGAGGATACAATGAGCAGTTCTTC
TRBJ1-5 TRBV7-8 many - CASSLSDGDQPQHF TGTGCCAGCAGCTTGTCGGACGGAGACCAGCCCCAGCATTTT
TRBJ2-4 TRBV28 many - CASSIDGQKKNIQYF TGTGCCAGCAGCATAGATGGACAGAAGAAAAACATTCAGTACTTC
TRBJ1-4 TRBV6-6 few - CASSYSIGQPNEKLFF TGTGCCAGCAGTTACTCGATCGGACAGCCGAATGAAAAACTGTTTTTT
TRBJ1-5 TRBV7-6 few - CASSPEGIQPQHF TGTGCCAGCAGCCCAGAGGGGATTCAGCCCCAGCATTTT
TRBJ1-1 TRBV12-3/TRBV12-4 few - CANRQALNTEAFF TGTGCCAATCGACAGGCCTTGAACACTGAAGCTTTCTTT
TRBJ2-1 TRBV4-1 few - CASSWGNGEQFF TGCGCCAGCAGCTGGGGGAACGGTGAGCAGTTCTTC
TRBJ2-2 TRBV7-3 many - CASSPPGVGLNTGELFF TGTGCCAGCAGCCCCCCGGGGGTCGGGCTGAACACCGGGGAGCTGTTTTTT
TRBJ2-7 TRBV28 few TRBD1 CASRGTGDYEQYF TGTGCCAGCAGAGGGACAGGGGACTACGAGCAGTACTTC
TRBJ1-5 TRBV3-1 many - CASSQDGHSNQPQHF TGTGCCAGCAGCCAAGATGGACACAGCAATCAGCCCCAGCATTTT
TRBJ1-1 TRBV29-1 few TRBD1 CSVGQGGGAEAFF TGCAGCGTTGGACAGGGGGGAGGCGCTGAAGCTTTCTTT
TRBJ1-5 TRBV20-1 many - CSARRTGKGQPQHF TGCAGTGCTCGCCGGACGGGGAAAGGTCAGCCCCAGCATTTT
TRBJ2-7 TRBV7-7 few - CASSLVPTGPYEQYF TGTGCTAGCAGCTTAGTGCCGACAGGACCCTACGAGCAGTACTTC
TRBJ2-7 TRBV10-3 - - CAISSGTFLSYEQYF TGTGCCATCAGCTCCGGGACTTTCCTCTCCTACGAGCAGTACTTC
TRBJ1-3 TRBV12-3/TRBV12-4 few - CASSLGDTIYF TGTGCCAGCAGTCTCGGGGACACCATATATTTT
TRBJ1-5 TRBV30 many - CAWSPTGSNQPQHF TGTGCCTGGAGTCCAACAGGGAGCAATCAGCCCCAGCATTTT
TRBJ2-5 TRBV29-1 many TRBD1 CSGDRGRGETQYF TGCAGCGGTGACAGGGGGCGAGGAGAGACCCAGTACTTC
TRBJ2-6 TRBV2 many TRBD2 CASSGLAGGPSGANVLTF TGTGCCAGCAGTGGACTAGCGGGAGGTCCCTCTGGGGCCAACGTCCTGACTTTC
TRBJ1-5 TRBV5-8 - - CASSSYLSGTQPQHF TGTGCCAGCAGCTCGTACCTCTCCGGGACTCAGCCCCAGCATTTT
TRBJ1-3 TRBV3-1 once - CASSQTLEDTIYF TGTGCCAGCAGCCAAACTCTAGAGGACACCATATATTTT
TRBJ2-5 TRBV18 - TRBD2 CASSRRLADQETQYF TGTGCCAGCTCACGCCGACTAGCGGATCAAGAGACCCAGTACTTC
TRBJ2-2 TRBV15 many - CATSRDRSSTGELFF TGTGCCACCAGCAGAGATCGTTCGAGCACCGGGGAGCTGTTTTTT
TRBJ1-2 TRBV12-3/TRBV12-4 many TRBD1 CASSSRQGNGYTF TGTGCCAGCAGTAGTAGACAGGGGAATGGCTACACCTTC
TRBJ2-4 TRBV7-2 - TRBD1 CASSSSGTAENIQYF TGTGCCAGCAGCTCCTCCGGGACAGCCGAAAACATTCAGTACTTC
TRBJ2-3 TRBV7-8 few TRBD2 CASSLGGRVDTQYF TGTGCCAGCAGCTTAGGAGGGAGGGTAGATACGCAGTATTTT
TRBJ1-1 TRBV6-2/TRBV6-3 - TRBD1 CASRPLDRSGTEAFF TGTGCCAGCAGACCCCTGGACAGGTCGGGCACTGAAGCTTTCTTT
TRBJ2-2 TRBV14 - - CASSQRSGSGELFF TGTGCCAGCAGCCAACGGAGTGGATCCGGGGAGCTGTTTTTT
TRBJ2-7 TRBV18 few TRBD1 CASSQDRDLNEQYF TGTGCCAGCTCGCAGGACAGGGACCTAAACGAGCAGTACTTC
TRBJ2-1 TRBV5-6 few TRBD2 CASSKPGLADNEQFF TGTGCCAGCAGCAAACCGGGACTAGCTGACAATGAGCAGTTCTTC
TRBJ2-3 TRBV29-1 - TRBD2 CSVVEGGQTDTQYF TGCAGCGTTGTGGAGGGAGGGCAAACAGATACGCAGTATTTT
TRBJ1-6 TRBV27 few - CASSLKGVNSPLHF TGTGCCAGCAGTTTAAAGGGAGTTAATTCACCCCTCCACTTT
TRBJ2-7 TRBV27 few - CASSYFSGGGYEQYF TGTGCCAGCAGTTATTTTTCCGGGGGAGGCTACGAGCAGTACTTC
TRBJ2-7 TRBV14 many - CASSQDPRAGPYEQYF TGTGCCAGCAGCCAAGATCCCAGGGCAGGTCCCTACGAGCAGTACTTC
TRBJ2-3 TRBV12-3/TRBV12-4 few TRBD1 CASSFRTGSTDTQYF TGTGCCAGCAGTTTCAGGACAGGAAGCACAGATACGCAGTATTTT
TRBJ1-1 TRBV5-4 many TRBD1 CASRPGTGPEAFF TGTGCCAGCAGGCCGGGGACAGGGCCGGAGGCTTTCTTT
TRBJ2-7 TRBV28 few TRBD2 CASSSPGLAGGRQYF TGTGCCAGCAGTTCGCCGGGACTAGCGGGGGGCAGGCAGTACTTC
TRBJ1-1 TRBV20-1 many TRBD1 CSASLGTGVNTEAFF TGCAGTGCTTCGTTGGGCACAGGGGTGAACACTGAAGCTTTCTTT